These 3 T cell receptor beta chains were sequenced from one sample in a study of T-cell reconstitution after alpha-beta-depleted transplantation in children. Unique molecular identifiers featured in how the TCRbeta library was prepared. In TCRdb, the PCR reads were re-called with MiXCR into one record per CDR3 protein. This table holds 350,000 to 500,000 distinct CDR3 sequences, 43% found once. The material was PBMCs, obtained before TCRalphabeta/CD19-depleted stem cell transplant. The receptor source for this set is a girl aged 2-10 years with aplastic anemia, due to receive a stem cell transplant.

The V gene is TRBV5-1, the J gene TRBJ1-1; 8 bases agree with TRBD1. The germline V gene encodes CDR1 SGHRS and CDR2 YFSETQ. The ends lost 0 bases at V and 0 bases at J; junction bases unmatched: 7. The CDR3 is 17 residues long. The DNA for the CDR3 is TGCGCCAGCAGCTTGGGGCCAGGACAGGGAATGAACACTGAAGCTTTCTTT. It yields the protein CASSLGPGQGMNTEAFF.

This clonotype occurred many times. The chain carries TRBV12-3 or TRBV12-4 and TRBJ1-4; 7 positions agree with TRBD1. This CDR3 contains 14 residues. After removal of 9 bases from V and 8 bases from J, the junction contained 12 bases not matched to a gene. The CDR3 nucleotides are TGTGCCAGTTCCCTGCGGCAGGGGGAAGAAAAACTGTTTTTT. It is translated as CASSLRQGEEKLFF.

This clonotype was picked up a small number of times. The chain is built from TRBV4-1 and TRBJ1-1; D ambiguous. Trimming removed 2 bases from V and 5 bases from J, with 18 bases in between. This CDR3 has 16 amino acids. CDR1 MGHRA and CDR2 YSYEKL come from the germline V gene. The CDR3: CASSQTLNARRTEAFF. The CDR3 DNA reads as TGCGCCAGCAGCCAAACCCTCAACGCTCGGAGGACTGAAGCTTTCTTT.